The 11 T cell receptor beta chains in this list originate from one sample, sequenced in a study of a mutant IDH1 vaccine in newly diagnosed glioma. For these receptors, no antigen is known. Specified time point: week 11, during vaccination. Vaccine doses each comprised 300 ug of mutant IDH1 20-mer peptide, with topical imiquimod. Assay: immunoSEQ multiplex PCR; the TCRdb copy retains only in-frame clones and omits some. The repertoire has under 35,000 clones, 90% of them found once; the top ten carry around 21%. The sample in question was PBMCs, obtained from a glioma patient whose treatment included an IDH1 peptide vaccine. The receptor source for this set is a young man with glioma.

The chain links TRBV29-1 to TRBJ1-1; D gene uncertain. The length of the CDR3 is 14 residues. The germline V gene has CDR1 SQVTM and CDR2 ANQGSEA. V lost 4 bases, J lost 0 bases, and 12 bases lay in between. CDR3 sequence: CSVAPLTLNTEAFF. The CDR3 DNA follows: TGCAGCGTTGCCCCTTTAACCCTGAACACTGAAGCTTTCTTT.

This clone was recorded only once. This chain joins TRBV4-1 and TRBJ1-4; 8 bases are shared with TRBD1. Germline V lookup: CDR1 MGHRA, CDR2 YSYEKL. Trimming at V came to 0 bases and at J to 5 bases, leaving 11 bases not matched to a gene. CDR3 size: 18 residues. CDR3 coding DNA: TGCGCCAGCAGCCAAGATCGGGCCTTGGCAGGGGGCAATGAAAAACTGTTTTTT. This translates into CASSQDRALAGGNEKLFF.

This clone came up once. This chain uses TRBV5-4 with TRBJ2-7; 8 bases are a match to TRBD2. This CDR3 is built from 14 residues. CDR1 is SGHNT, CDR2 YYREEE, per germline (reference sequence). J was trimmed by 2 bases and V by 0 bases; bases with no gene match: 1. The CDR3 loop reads CASSLELAAYEQYF. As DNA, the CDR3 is TGTGCCAGCAGCTTGGAACTAGCGGCCTACGAGCAGTACTTC.

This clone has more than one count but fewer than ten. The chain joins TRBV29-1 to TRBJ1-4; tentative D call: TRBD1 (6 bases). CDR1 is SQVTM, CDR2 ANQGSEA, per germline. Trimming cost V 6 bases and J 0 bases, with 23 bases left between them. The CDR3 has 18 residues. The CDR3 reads CSVRGGVNSFATNEKLFF. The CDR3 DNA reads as TGCAGCGTGAGGGGGGGGGTTAACTCCTTTGCAACTAATGAAAAACTGTTTTTT.

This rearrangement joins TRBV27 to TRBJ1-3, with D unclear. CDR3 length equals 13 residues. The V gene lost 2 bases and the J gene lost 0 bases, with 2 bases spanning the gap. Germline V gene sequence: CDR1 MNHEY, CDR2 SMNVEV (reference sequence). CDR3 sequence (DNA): TGTGCCAGCAGTTTAAACTCTGGAAACACCATATATTTT. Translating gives CASSLNSGNTIYF.

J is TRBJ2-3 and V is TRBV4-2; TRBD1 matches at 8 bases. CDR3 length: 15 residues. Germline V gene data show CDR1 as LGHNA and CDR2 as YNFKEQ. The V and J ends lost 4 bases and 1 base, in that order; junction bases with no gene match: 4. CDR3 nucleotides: TGTGCCAGCAGCCTCGGACAGGGAGGCACAGATACGCAGTATTTT. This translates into CASSLGQGGTDTQYF.

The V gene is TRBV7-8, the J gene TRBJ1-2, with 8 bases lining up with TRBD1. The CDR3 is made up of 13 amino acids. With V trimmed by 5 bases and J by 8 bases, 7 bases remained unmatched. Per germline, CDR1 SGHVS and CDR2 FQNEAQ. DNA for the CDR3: TGTGCCAGCAGCCCGGACAGGGCGGGGGGCTACACCTTC. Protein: CASSPDRAGGYTF.

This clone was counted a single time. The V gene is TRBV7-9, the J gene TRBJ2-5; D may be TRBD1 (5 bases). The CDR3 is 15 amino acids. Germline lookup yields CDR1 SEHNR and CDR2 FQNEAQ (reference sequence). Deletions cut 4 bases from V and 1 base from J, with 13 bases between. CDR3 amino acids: CASSSQDPVQETQYF. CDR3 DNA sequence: TGTGCCAGCAGCTCACAGGACCCCGTCCAAGAGACCCAGTACTTC. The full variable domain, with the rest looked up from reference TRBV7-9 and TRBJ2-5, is DTGVSQNPRHKITKRGQNVTFRCDPISEHNRLYWYRQTLGQGPEFLTYFQNEAQLEKSRLLSDRFSAERPKGSFSTLEIQRTEQGDSAMYLCASSSQDPVQETQYFGPGTRLLVL.

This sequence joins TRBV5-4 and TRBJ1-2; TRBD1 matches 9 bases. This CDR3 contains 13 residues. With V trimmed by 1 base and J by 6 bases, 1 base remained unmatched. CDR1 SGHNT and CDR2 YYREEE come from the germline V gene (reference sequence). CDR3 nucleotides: TGTGCCAGCAGCTTGACAGGGGGCGATGGCTACACCTTC. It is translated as CASSLTGGDGYTF.

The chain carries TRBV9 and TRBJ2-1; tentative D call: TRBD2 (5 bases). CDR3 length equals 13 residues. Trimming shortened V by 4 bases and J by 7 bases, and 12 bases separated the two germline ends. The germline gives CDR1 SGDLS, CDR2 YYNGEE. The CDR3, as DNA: TGTGCCAGCAGCCCCCACTCGGGGAATGAGCAGTTCTTC. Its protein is CASSPHSGNEQFF.

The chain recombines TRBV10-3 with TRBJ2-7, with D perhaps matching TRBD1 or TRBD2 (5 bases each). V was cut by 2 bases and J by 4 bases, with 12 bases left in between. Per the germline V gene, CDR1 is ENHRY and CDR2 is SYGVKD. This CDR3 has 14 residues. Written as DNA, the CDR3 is TGTGCCATCAGTGAGCGGGACGGAGCTTACGAGCAGTACTTC. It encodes CAISERDGAYEQYF.